This record looks at one T cell receptor (beta chain) sequence and its context. Its antigen is not known. The CDR3 totals 13 residues. Germline-derived CDR1 and CDR2 are SGHNT and YENEEA. V gave up 2 bases and J gave up 0 bases, with 5 bases separating them. These data come from a study of shared clonotypes between healthy human individuals. Study-wide results and caveats: A few donors had about 5.1% of their naive CD4 clonotypes in common. Despite large depth, rarefaction showed incomplete sorted-subset sequencing.

Every subset had its genomic DNA shared out evenly among several immunoSEQ plates. Only in-frame clones appear in the TCRdb table, and some are missing; sequencing was by immunoSEQ multiplex PCR. The data hold about 2 million clones, with roughly 95% observed a single time. CD45RO-negative, CCR7-positively selected cells formed the naive CD8 fraction, excluding terminally differentiated effector memory CD45RA+ cells. The donors, healthy adults who were HIV-negative, had experienced no recent acute infections or vaccinations. The origin of this receptor is a man younger than 35 in good health. The chain combines TRBV11-3 with TRBJ2-7; D remains ambiguous. Source material: naive CD8+ T cells sorted from blood. This chain's CDR3 is CASSLRTSYEQYF. The CDR3 region has the DNA TGTGCCAGCAGCTTAAGGACCTCCTACGAGCAGTACTTC.